The clone carrying this TCR beta chain was picked up a small number of times. Sequencing used immunoSEQ multiplex PCR; TCRdb keeps in-frame clones, though not all of them. The profile shows around 32,000 clones, 65% to 85% of them singletons. These data are taken from a study of STAT5B mutations in CD4+ large granular lymphocyte leukemia. CDR3 size: 15 residues. CDR1 is SGHTS and CDR2 is YDEGEE in the germline V gene. Trimming at V came to 3 bases and at J to 6 bases, leaving 3 bases not matched to a gene. Sequenced input: CD4+ T cells from blood buffy coats. The chain has TRBV5-8 and TRBJ2-1; 13 bases are a match to TRBD2. This receptor was identified in a human donor in good health. CDR3 residues: CASSWGTSGANEQFF. DNA of the CDR3: TGTGCCAGCAGCTGGGGGACTAGCGGGGCCAATGAGCAGTTCTTC. Using reference TRBV5-8 and TRBJ2-1 for the parts outside the CDR3, the full variable domain is EAGVTQSPTHLIKTRGQQATLRCSPISGHTSVYWYQQALGLGLQFLLWYDEGEERNRGNFPPRFSGRQFPNYSSELNVNALELEDSALYLCASSWGTSGANEQFFGPGTRLTVL.